This is a list of T cell receptor beta chains from one sample in a study of blood T cells in healthy people across ages. MiXCR, applied by TCRdb to the 5' RACE reads, yields one record per CDR3 protein. The repertoire holds some 1.7 million distinct CDR3 sequences, with 28% as singletons. Sequencing was done on a sample of blood. These receptors all come from a woman aged 30 to 39 in good health. Both conserved end residues are part of each CDR3. The order of the fields is V gene, J gene, D gene, clone size, CDR3 DNA, CDR3 protein. D genes are given only for firm matches. Clone size is not always given. Where it is, it says once, few, many or a class for expanded clones.

TRBV6-6	TRBJ2-5	TRBD1	-	TGTGCCAGCAGTTATCGCAGGGGGCAAGGGACCCAGTACTTC	CASSYRRGQGTQYF
TRBV7-2	TRBJ1-1	-	-	TGTGCCAGCAGCTCTATCCTGGGGGGAACTGAAGCTTTCTTT	CASSSILGGTEAFF
TRBV28	TRBJ1-5	-	few	TGTGCCAGCAGCTCTCATGGGGGAGGTCAGCCCCAGCATTTT	CASSSHGGGQPQHF
TRBV6-6	TRBJ2-3	TRBD2	few	TGTGCCAGCAGTCCTCTTCGCGGGGGAGAGAGCACAGATACGCAGTATTTT	CASSPLRGGESTDTQYF
TRBV7-9	TRBJ2-5	-	-	TGTGCCAGCAGAGAAGGGGGGGTTATCAATAATGAGCAGTACTTC	CASREGGVINNEQYF
TRBV29-1	TRBJ2-5	-	many	TGCAGCGTGAGTTCGGCGGTAGGGACGAGCGAGACCCAGTACTTC	CSVSSAVGTSETQYF
TRBV14	TRBJ2-5	-	-	TGTGCCAGCAGCCCTAGTAGGGCTGCGAAGACCCAGTACTTC	CASSPSRAAKTQYF
TRBV18	TRBJ2-3	-	-	TGTGCCAGCTCGCGTGAATTCACAGATACGCAGTATTTT	CASSREFTDTQYF
TRBV6-2/TRBV6-3	TRBJ2-7	-	many	TGTGCCAGCAGCCCCCAGGGCGAGCAGTACTTC	CASSPQGEQYF
TRBV18	TRBJ2-5	TRBD1	once	TGTGCCAGCTCACCATCGAGACAGGGGGCTTCGGAGACCCAGTACTTC	CASSPSRQGASETQYF
TRBV19	TRBJ1-5	TRBD1	-	TGTGCCAGTAGTATTGAGGGACAGTGGAATCAGCCCCAGCATTTT	CASSIEGQWNQPQHF
TRBV29-1	TRBJ2-7	-	many	TGCAGCGTTGATGGGGGCTCCCACGAGCAGTACTTC	CSVDGGSHEQYF
TRBV6-5	TRBJ2-7	-	many	TGTGCCAGCAGTTCAAGTTATGGGTACGAGCAGTACTTC	CASSSSYGYEQYF
TRBV5-1	TRBJ2-7	-	-	TGCGCCAGCAGCGAAACAGGGAGCAAGCAGTACTTC	CASSETGSKQYF
TRBV5-1	TRBJ2-1	-	-	TGCGCCAGCAGCCTTGACGTAGGGCTTTACAATGAGCAGTTCTTC	CASSLDVGLYNEQFF
TRBV18	TRBJ2-7	-	few	TGTGCCAGCTCATCTGACGGAGGGGTACAAGGGCTCGAGCAGTACTTC	CASSSDGGVQGLEQYF
TRBV7-2	TRBJ2-1	TRBD2	-	TGTGCCAGCAGCCAGCCGGGACTAGGGGGGTATAATGAGCAGTTCTTC	CASSQPGLGGYNEQFF